Sequencing of this TCR beta chain was carried out in a study of technical replicates of blood from several donors. The CDR3 contains 15 residues. After removal of 2 bases from V and 2 bases from J, the junction contained 4 bases not matched to a gene. Germline CDR1 and CDR2: WNHNN and SYGVQD (reference sequence). The repertoire was sequenced with immunoSEQ multiplex PCR; TCRdb's copy has only in-frame clones and lacks some. The sample lists about 16,000 clones, 86% occurring once. Sequences were obtained from PBMCs. The J gene is TRBJ1-2, the V gene TRBV10-1; 8 nucleotides line up with TRBD1. The TCR originated in a human donor in good health. The CDR3 sequence: CASSENRQGNYGYTF. DNA of the CDR3: TGCGCCAGCAGTGAGAACCGACAGGGGAACTATGGCTACACCTTC.